This record covers a single T cell receptor beta chain. Its antigen specificity is not known. The record has no base qualities; no much larger clone is one base away. Patients with a history of autoimmune disease or receiving systemic immunosuppression were excluded from the trial. In every dose cohort, peripheral blood was drawn for TCR sequencing at baseline, cycle 4 day 1, and cycle 7 day 1. Samples were obtained from an open-label, multicenter, first-in-human phase I dose-escalation trial of ivuxolimab. The trial enrolled adults with locally advanced or metastatic head and neck squamous cell, hepatocellular, melanoma or renal cell carcinoma. Before TCR sequencing, CD4+ T cells and CD8+ T cells were sorted from peripheral blood as separate populations. The entry originates in a study of OX40 agonist ivuxolimab in advanced cancers. Concerning the study at large: Ivuxolimab, which targeted the costimulatory receptor OX40 (CD134), was an agonistic, fully human IgG2 monoclonal antibody. Partial responses were achieved by three dose-escalation patients, of whom one had hepatocellular carcinoma and two had cutaneous melanoma. Intravenous ivuxolimab was administered to patients every 2 weeks at six dose levels: 0.01, 0.1, 0.3, 1.5, 3 and 10 mg/kg. Peripheral TCRbeta sequencing was intended to test whether TCR sequence diversity was altered and clonal T-cell expansion was caused by ivuxolimab. The monotherapy dose-escalation portion (N of about 52 patients) of the phase I ivuxolimab trial is reported in the paper. Of the roughly 53 patients in dose escalation, some 20 had hepatocellular carcinoma, some 15 had melanoma, 9 had renal cell carcinoma and 9 had head and neck cancer. Patients were allowed to have had prior anti-PD-1, anti-PD-L1 or anti-CTLA-4 therapy, and less than 45% of the dose-escalation patients had previously received checkpoint inhibitors. A male proportion of about 79% and a mean age of approximately 61 years, ranging from about 20 to 80, were recorded for the dose-escalation cohort. Overall study outcomes, separate from this receptor: After ivuxolimab, CD8+ T cells had more expanded clones than CD4+ T cells on average. At doses of 0.1 to 3.0 mg/kg, clonal expansion of both CD4+ and CD8+ blood T cells was observed from baseline to week 6. In the 0.1-3.0 mg/kg groups, partial responders had among the lowest normalized peripheral clonal expansion, particularly in CD8+ T cells. Antigen specificity was not determined for the clonally expanded peripheral T cells. Low levels of normalized T-cell clonal expansion were also shown by some nonresponding patients.

For sequencing of the TCRbeta CDR3 region, genomic DNA was extracted from the sorted cells. The immunoSEQ Assay was used for sequencing of TCRbeta CDR3 regions. TCRdb retrieved this table from immuneACCESS and kept in-frame rearrangements only. Not all clones are present; in checked studies, unresolved V genes account for under half, and no reason is known for the remainder. A total of 50,000 to 65,000 clones appear in this sample, around 88% of them only once. The ten largest clones represent just over 0.75% of the sample. This sample comprised CD4+ or CD8+ T cells sorted from blood, obtained in a trial of the OX40 agonist ivuxolimab. This clonotype originated in an adult with an advanced solid tumor such as melanoma, head and neck, liver or kidney cancer.

The CDR3 corresponds to CASSFRPPRWGSNEKLFF. The base sequence is TGTGCCAGCAGTTTCCGACCCCCCAGGTGGGGCTCTAATGAAAAACTGTTTTTT. The rearrangement joined TRBV27 to TRBJ1-4; a weak D assignment points to TRBD1 (5 bases agree). Trimming takes 3 bases from V and 3 bases from J, and the germline ends sit 20 bases apart. The CDR3, from cysteine to phenylalanine, totals 18 residues. The sequence is cut down to CDR3 DNA, 54 bases in frame from base 1. From a lookup of the germline V gene (reference sequence), CDR1 and CDR2 are MNHEY and SMNVEV.